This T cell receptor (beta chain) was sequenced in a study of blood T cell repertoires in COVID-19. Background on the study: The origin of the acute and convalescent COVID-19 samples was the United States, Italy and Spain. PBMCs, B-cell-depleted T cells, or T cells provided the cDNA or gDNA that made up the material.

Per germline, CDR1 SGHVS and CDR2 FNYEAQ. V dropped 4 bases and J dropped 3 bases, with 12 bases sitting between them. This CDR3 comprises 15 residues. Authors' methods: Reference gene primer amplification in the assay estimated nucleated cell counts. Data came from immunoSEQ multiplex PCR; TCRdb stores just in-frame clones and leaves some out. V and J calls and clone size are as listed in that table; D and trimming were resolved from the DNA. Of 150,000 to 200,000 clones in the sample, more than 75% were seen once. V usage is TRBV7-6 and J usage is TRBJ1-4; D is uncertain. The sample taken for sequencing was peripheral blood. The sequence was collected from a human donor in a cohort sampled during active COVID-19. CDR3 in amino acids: CASSSRYSPNEKLFF. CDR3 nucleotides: TGTGCCAGCAGCTCCCGCTACAGCCCTAATGAAAAACTGTTTTTT.